The 2 T cell receptor beta chains below were found in one sample sequenced in a study of T cells after yellow fever vaccination. Each CDR3 protein is one row after TCRdb ran MiXCR on the 5' RACE reads. The sample yields 450,000 to 550,000 distinct CDR3 sequences, roughly a fifth seen once. Sequences were derived from PBMCs, sampled approximately 20 days after the first yellow fever vaccination. The receptors derive from a man aged 18-30 years who received the YFV17D yellow fever vaccine.

The chain employs TRBV30 and TRBJ1-5; a possible D gene is TRBD1 (5 bases). Trimming took 2 bases from V and 1 from J, leaving 6 bases between them. Germline V gene lookup returns CDR1 GTSNPN and CDR2 SVGIG (reference sequence). The CDR3 spans 13 residues. CDR3 sequence reads: CAWSRQSNQPQHF. The CDR3 nucleotides read TGTGCCTGGAGTCGACAGAGCAATCAGCCCCAGCATTTT.

The gene calls are TRBV9 and TRBJ2-5, with 9 bases matching TRBD2. Germline lookup yields CDR1 SGDLS and CDR2 YYNGEE. Germline trimming cut 0 bases from V and 4 bases from J; bases unmatched to any gene: 7. The CDR3 has 16 residues. CDR3 loop: CASSVDSGGGRETQYF. CDR3 in DNA: TGTGCCAGCAGCGTAGATAGCGGGGGAGGGAGAGAGACCCAGTACTTC.